Presented here are 30 T cell receptor beta chains from one specimen sequenced in a study of metastatic and nonmetastatic thyroid tumors. TCRdb called clones again from the PCR reads with MiXCR. This table has about 18,000 clones, 25% to 30% appearing once. No treatment of any kind had been given to any patient before thyroid surgery. The sample was tumor tissue. All receptors derive from a male donor with papillary thyroid cancer or a benign thyroid nodule (not recorded which). Some clones in this sample may be carry-over from other donors' samples.

This clone was counted ten times or more. This chain uses TRBV20-1 with TRBJ2-1; TRBD2 might be the D (7 bases). V lost 1 base and J 2 bases, leaving 12 bases between the germline ends. Looked up from germline, CDR1 is DFQATT and CDR2 is SNEGSKA (reference sequence). The CDR3 is made up of 15 amino acids. CDR3 region: CSARGGGRTYNEQFF. The CDR3 nucleotides are TGCAGTGCTAGAGGCGGGGGCCGAACCTACAATGAGCAGTTCTTC.

This clone was seen at least ten times. The V gene is TRBV7-9, the J gene TRBJ2-5; D unresolved. This CDR3 contains 13 residues. The V end lost 2 bases, the J end lost 4 bases, and 8 bases lay between the germline ends. Germline V gene data show CDR1 as SEHNR and CDR2 as FQNEAQ (reference sequence). Written as DNA, the CDR3 is TGTGCCAGCAGCTTAAGAATAAGAGAGACCCAGTACTTC. This sequence encodes CASSLRIRETQYF.

Details on this clone: One end of the junction is discordant with germline, which a read error may explain. The rearrangement uses TRBV20-1 and TRBJ2-1; D is perhaps TRBD1 (6 bases). This CDR3 comprises 16 residues. Looked up from germline, CDR1 is DFQATT and CDR2 is SNEGSKA (reference sequence). The CDR3 spells CSGRDLGRGEVFEQFF. CDR3 nucleotide sequence: TGCAGTGGTAGAGATCTGGGCAGGGGAGAAGTTTTTGAGCAGTTCTTC.

This clone was seen at least ten times. The rearrangement uses TRBV6-4 and TRBJ1-1, with 11 bases fitting TRBD1. The CDR3 is 18 residues long. Germline V gene data show CDR1 as MRHNA and CDR2 as SNTAGT. CDR3 amino acids: CAVPWDRGFFWANTEAFF. CDR3 sequence (DNA): TGTGCAGTCCCGTGGGACAGGGGGTTCTTTTGGGCAAACACTGAAGCTTTCTTT.

This clone is deemed medium-sized. The V call is TRBV20-1, the J call TRBJ2-2, with 7 positions matching TRBD1. The germline V gene encodes CDR1 DFQATT and CDR2 SNEGSKA (reference sequence). Trimming removed 0 bases from V and 7 bases from J; junction bases left unmatched: 11. This CDR3 is 16 amino acids long. CDR3 residues: CSARDTQTGTDGELFF. CDR3 in DNA: TGCAGTGCTAGAGATACCCAGACAGGGACAGACGGGGAGCTGTTTTTT.

This clone came up a few times. The V call is TRBV19, the J call TRBJ2-3, with 8 bases lining up with TRBD2. The CDR3 is 15 residues long. Germline CDR1 LNHDA, CDR2 SQIVND (reference sequence). Trimming cost V 6 bases and J 2 bases; bases outside gene matches: 7. The CDR3 loop is CASSPLAGNTDTQYF. For the CDR3, the DNA is TGTGCCAGTAGCCCCCTAGCGGGTAACACAGATACGCAGTATTTT.

Ten or more counts support this clone. Sequence at one end of the junction differs from germline and may be a read error. V is TRBV29-1 and J is TRBJ2-1; 12 bases align to TRBD2. The CDR3 is 14 amino acids. Germline V gene sequence: CDR1 SQVTM, CDR2 ANQGSEA. DNA of the CDR3: TGCAGCACTTGGACTAGCGGGAACGGGGATGAGCAGCTCTTC. The encoded protein is CSTWTSGNGDEQLF.

The J gene is TRBJ2-7, the V gene TRBV28; 10 bases agree with TRBD2. Germline lookup yields CDR1 MDHEN and CDR2 SYDVKM. J was trimmed by 2 bases and V by 5 bases; bases with no gene match: 9. CDR3 length: 16 residues. The CDR3 bases are TGTGCCAGCAGTAGACTAGCGGGTGCTGTGGCCTACGAGCAGTACTTC. Protein sequence: CASSRLAGAVAYEQYF. Using reference TRBV28 and TRBJ2-7 for the parts outside the CDR3, the full variable domain is DVKVTQSSRYLVKRTGEKVFLECVQDMDHENMFWYRQDPGLGLRLIYFSYDVKMKEKGDIPEGYSVSREKKERFSLILESASTNQTSMYLCASSRLAGAVAYEQYFGPGTRLTVT.

This clone is termed medium-sized. This chain uses TRBV20-1 with TRBJ2-1; D not resolved. This CDR3 is built from 14 residues. Trimming removed 4 bases from V and 2 bases from J, with 12 bases in between. CDR1 and CDR2 (germline): DFQATT, SNEGSKA (reference sequence). CDR3 sequence reads: CSATDPSTYNEQFF. In DNA form, the CDR3 reads TGCAGTGCTACGGACCCTTCAACCTACAATGAGCAGTTCTTC.

This clone was detected only a few times. The chain combines TRBV11-3 with TRBJ2-7; 9 bases fit TRBD2. Unmatched junction bases numbered 9, after V lost 5 bases and J lost 10 bases. The germline gives CDR1 SGHNT, CDR2 YENEEA. The CDR3 consists of 13 residues. Written as DNA, the CDR3 is TGTGCCAGCAGCACGCTAGCGGGGTCTGAACAGTACTTC. It specifies CASSTLAGSEQYF.

The rearrangement joins TRBV20-1 to TRBJ2-7; TRBD2 might be the D (6 bases). The CDR3 covers 15 residues. V gave up 7 bases and J gave up 0 bases, with 19 bases separating them. CDR1 and CDR2 (germline): DFQATT, SNEGSKA (reference sequence). The CDR3 here is CSGIIPGLSSYEQYF. As DNA, the CDR3 is TGCAGTGGGATAATCCCGGGACTCAGCTCCTACGAGCAGTACTTC.

In this sample, this clone is medium-sized. This chain connects TRBV5-1 to TRBJ2-2; 8 bases agree with TRBD2. V lost 4 bases and J lost 6; bases outside the gene matches: 8. The V gene's germline CDR1 is SGHRS and CDR2 YFSETQ. This CDR3 has 15 residues. The DNA of the CDR3 is TGCGCCAGCAGCCCCGGGACTAGTTTTTCCGGGGAGCTGTTTTTT. Translating gives CASSPGTSFSGELFF.

Ten or more counts support this clone. The genes are TRBV6-1 and TRBJ2-3; weak D call: TRBD2 (5 bases). Trimming removed 5 bases at V and 8 bases at J, with 8 bases between. The CDR3 sequence is 11 residues long. Looked up from germline, CDR1 is MNHNS and CDR2 is SASEGT. CDR3 coding DNA: TGTGCCAGCAGTCCTGGACTTACGCAGTATTTT. Protein sequence: CASSPGLTQYF.

V gene TRBV20-1 combines with J gene TRBJ2-1; D ambiguous. Germline loops: CDR1 DFQATT, CDR2 SNEGSKA (reference sequence). The length of the CDR3 is 14 residues. Trimming took off 0 bases at V and 0 bases at J, with 6 bases between the two ends. The CDR3 region has the DNA TGCAGTGCTAGAGAACTAAGCTCCTACAATGAGCAGTTCTTC. This gives the protein CSARELSSYNEQFF.

This clone ranks as medium-sized (0.01 to 0.1%). V usage is TRBV20-1 and J usage is TRBJ1-5; weak D call: TRBD1 (5 bases). Germline loops: CDR1 DFQATT, CDR2 SNEGSKA (reference sequence). V lost 1 base and J lost 9, with 10 bases in between. The CDR3 has 12 residues. The CDR3 nucleotides are TGCAGTGCTAGAGGGGGGGAACGGCCCCAGCATTTT. Its protein is CSARGGERPQHF.

V gene TRBV30 combines with J gene TRBJ2-7; 7 bases are a match to TRBD1. CDR3 length: 13 residues. The germline gives CDR1 GTSNPN, CDR2 SVGIG (reference sequence). Unmatched junction bases numbered 10, after V lost 8 bases and J lost 3 bases. Written as DNA, the CDR3 is TGTGCCATAGAGGGACAGAACCTCTACGAGCAGTACTTC. This translates into CAIEGQNLYEQYF.

This clone was observed a few times. V usage is TRBV20-1 and J usage is TRBJ1-2; 7 bases are shared with TRBD1. J lost 7 bases, V lost 6 bases, and 17 bases had no gene match. The CDR3 is made up of 15 amino acids. Germline V CDR1 and CDR2: DFQATT, SNEGSKA (reference sequence). In DNA, the CDR3 is TGCAGTGCCCTACAGACGGACAGGCGGCTCGGTGGCTACACCTTC. As protein: CSALQTDRRLGGYTF.

In the case of this clone: Given the absence of the conserved phenylalanine or tryptophan at the CDR3 end, a read error is likely. The J gene is TRBJ2-7, the V gene TRBV6-1, with 8 bases matching TRBD2. The V gene end was trimmed by 11 bases and the J gene end by 6 bases; junction bases not matched to a gene: 3. The germline V gene has CDR1 MNHNS and CDR2 SASEGT. This CDR3 region has 10 residues. CDR3 in DNA: TGTGCCTCGGGGGGGTGCGAGCAGTACCCC. It specifies CASGGCEQYP.

Concerning this clone: A read error may produce the germline difference seen at one junction end. The chain uses TRBV4-1 and TRBJ1-5; D not certain. The germline V gene encodes CDR1 MGHRA and CDR2 YSYEKL. The CDR3 loop spans 14 amino acids. The DNA for the CDR3 is TGCGCCAGCAGCCTAATGGAGGTGGATCAGCCCCACAATTTT. Encoded protein: CASSLMEVDQPHNF.

The V call is TRBV20-1, the J call TRBJ2-7; possibly TRBD1 or TRBD2 for D (6 bases each). The CDR3 sequence is 13 residues long. V lost 3 bases, J lost 7 bases, and 16 bases lay in between. Germline CDR1 and CDR2: DFQATT and SNEGSKA (reference sequence). DNA of the CDR3: TGCAGTGCTAGTGTGGGGGGCTCTAGGGAGCAGTACTTC. Translating it yields CSASVGGSREQYF.

This clone occurred many times. This rearrangement joins TRBV5-1 to TRBJ1-1, with unresolved D. The germline gives CDR1 SGHRS, CDR2 YFSETQ. V was pared by 7 bases and J by 5 bases, with 15 bases between. The CDR3 spans 13 residues. The CDR3, as DNA: TGCGCCAGCCGTCTTGACCCGGAAACTGAAGCTTTCTTT. Translated, it gives CASRLDPETEAFF.

The table lists this clone with many counts. This chain links TRBV20-1 with TRBJ1-5; TRBD1 matches at 7 bases. V lost 6 bases, J lost 0 bases, and 11 bases stayed unmatched. This CDR3 has 16 amino acids. Germline loops: CDR1 DFQATT, CDR2 SNEGSKA (reference sequence). CDR3 sequence reads: CSATIPGQISNQPQHF. CDR3 nucleotides: TGCAGTGCCACCATACCGGGACAGATTAGCAATCAGCCCCAGCATTTT.

This clone was recorded a few times. The chain combines TRBV15 with TRBJ1-5, with D perhaps matching TRBD1 (6 bases). CDR1 is LNHNV and CDR2 is YYDKDF in the germline V gene (reference sequence). The CDR3 contains 14 residues. The germline V and J ends were trimmed by 2 bases and 4 bases, with 9 bases remaining between them. For the CDR3, the DNA is TGTGCCACCAGCAGAACAGGGAGTAATCAGCCCCAGCATTTT. It yields the protein CATSRTGSNQPQHF.

The chain recombines TRBV9 with TRBJ1-1, with TRBD1 as a possible D gene (5 bases). Germline V gives CDR1 SGDLS, CDR2 YYNGEE. V lost 4 bases to trimming and J lost 4 bases, with 17 bases between them. The CDR3 covers 15 residues. CDR3 residues: CASSHSWNGGTEAFF. The CDR3 nucleotides are TGTGCCAGCAGCCATAGTTGGAATGGGGGCACTGAAGCTTTCTTT.

The chain has TRBV5-1 and TRBJ1-3; D uncertain. This CDR3 has 16 residues. The V gene lost 0 bases and the J gene lost 1 base, with 11 bases spanning the gap. Germline-derived CDR1 and CDR2 are SGHRS and YFSETQ. This CDR3 reads CASSLGSQTSGNTIYF. In nucleotides, the CDR3 is TGCGCCAGCAGCTTGGGTAGTCAGACTTCTGGAAACACCATATATTTT.

This clone was seen more than once but under ten times. V gene TRBV3-1 combines with J gene TRBJ2-1, with D tentatively TRBD1 (6 bases). CDR1 and CDR2 from the germline V gene are LGHDT and YNNKEL (reference sequence). V shed 6 bases and J shed 1 base, with 13 bases lying between them. There are 15 residues in the CDR3. CDR3 coding DNA: TGTGCCAGCAGTCCCCGGGACACATCCTACAATGAGCAGTTCTTC. Translated, it gives CASSPRDTSYNEQFF.

The rearrangement joins TRBV12-3 or TRBV12-4 to TRBJ2-1; 7 bases line up with TRBD2. The CDR3 is made up of 11 amino acids. J gave up 10 bases and V 6 bases, and 3 bases lay outside the gene matches. The CDR3 nucleotides read TGTGCCAGCAGCCTGGGACTAGAGCAGTTCTTC. It specifies CASSLGLEQFF.

In its sample, this clone was seen many times. The CDR3 here is CASSLLADSNTEAFF. The DNA of the CDR3 is TGTGCCAGCAGCCTCCTGGCGGATTCGAACACTGAAGCTTTCTTT. The chain links TRBV14 to TRBJ1-1, with D uncertain. The CDR3 loop spans 15 amino acids. The germline CDR1 and CDR2 sequences are SGHDN and FVKESK. Trimming took off 4 bases at V and 1 base at J, with 13 bases between the two ends.

This clone occurred many times. This chain's CDR3 is CASSQGVAATSYNEQFF. The CDR3 DNA reads TGTGCCAGCAGCCAAGGGGTAGCGGCGACTTCCTACAATGAGCAGTTCTTC. The rearrangement joins TRBV3-1 to TRBJ2-1; TRBD2 might be the D (6 bases). Between the trimmed V and J ends, which lost 1 base and 1 base, there was a span of 14 bases. CDR1 LGHDT and CDR2 YNNKEL come from the germline V gene (reference sequence). The length of the CDR3 is 17 residues.

This chain uses TRBV11-3 with TRBJ1-2, with TRBD1 matching over 10 bases. CDR1 and CDR2 (germline): SGHNT, YENEEA. Trimming removed 4 bases from V and 2 bases from J; junction bases left unmatched: 7. This CDR3 has 16 amino acids. CDR3 amino acids: CASSSGQGPGNYGYTF. Written as DNA, the CDR3 is TGTGCCAGCAGCTCGGGACAGGGGCCAGGGAACTATGGCTACACCTTC.